This T cell receptor beta chain was sequenced for a study of identifying expanded T cells in peripheral blood. Study results and caveats: Roughly 2-week clone count variance significantly increased as total template count grew. Over around two and four weeks, about 16 and 20 clones changed, versus 1.2 between replicates.

No infections or other immune events were documented during collection. Notes on this clone: Its matching antigen is unknown.

Assay: immunoSEQ multiplex PCR; the TCRdb copy retains only in-frame clones and omits some. The data show tens of thousands of clones, 88% seen once. The sequencing sample was made of blood. The sequence came from a person between 18 and 75 years old in good health.

This chain's CDR3 is CASSPRTGFMTTDTQYF. The DNA of the CDR3 is TGTGCCAGCAGTCCCCGGACAGGTTTTATGACAACAGATACGCAGTATTTT. The chain is built from TRBV27 and TRBJ2-3; 7 nucleotides agree with TRBD1. CDR3 length: 17 residues. V lost 5 bases, J lost 3 bases, and 14 bases stayed unmatched. Germline loops: CDR1 MNHEY, CDR2 SMNVEV (reference sequence).